The 6 T cell receptor beta chains presented below share a single source sample, sequenced in a study of CD8+CD57+ T cells in acquired aplastic anemia. The template for TCR beta VDJ and CDR3 sequence profiling was genomic DNA. TCRdb reprocessed the reads with MiXCR, giving one entry per CDR3 protein. The sample has 150,000 to 200,000 distinct CDR3 sequences; around 50% are singletons. CD8+CD57+ cell expansion had been shown by flow cytometry in patients chosen for sequencing. Sequenced material: sorted CD4+, CD8+, or CD8+CD57+ T cells (not recorded which) from PBMCs. These TCRs come from a human donor with aplastic anemia.

Ten or more counts support this clonotype. V and J are TRBV5-1 and TRBJ1-1, with D possibly TRBD1 on 5 matching bases. V lost 5 bases, J lost 0 bases, and 11 bases lay in between. The CDR3 is 14 amino acids. In germline, CDR1 is SGHRS, CDR2 YFSETQ. The chain's CDR3 is CASRDETVNTEAFF. In DNA form, the CDR3 reads TGCGCCAGCAGGGATGAGACAGTGAACACTGAAGCTTTCTTT.

This clonotype was observed at least ten times. V is TRBV15 and J is TRBJ2-5; TRBD2 matches at 9 bases. The length of the CDR3 is 17 residues. V lost 1 base to trimming and J lost 2 bases; unmatched junction nucleotides: 8. Germline assignment: CDR1 LNHNV and CDR2 YYDKDF (reference sequence). The CDR3 nucleotides are TGTGCCACCAGCAGAGGGGCGGGGGGGGGAACACAAGAGACCCAGTACTTC. Amino acids: CATSRGAGGGTQETQYF.

On this clonotype: This may be a read error, as it is one base from a much larger clone. Since the CDR3 does not end with the conserved phenylalanine or tryptophan, this likely comes from a read error. The chain joins TRBV12-3 or TRBV12-4 to TRBJ1-5; D is uncertain. The V and J ends lost 2 bases and 9 bases respectively, with 11 bases between them. This CDR3 contains 13 residues. CDR3 DNA sequence: TGTGCCAGCAGTTTATCAACGGGGAGGCCCCAGCATTAT. It translates to CASSLSTGRPQHY.

V is TRBV4-1 and J is TRBJ1-2; 8 bases match TRBD1. V dropped 4 bases and J dropped 6; count of bases not matched to a gene: 13. This CDR3 is 16 amino acids long. Looked up from germline, CDR1 is MGHRA and CDR2 is YSYEKL. The CDR3 loop is CASSRGQGVGRDGYTF. CDR3 DNA: TGCGCCAGCAGCCGAGGACAGGGCGTAGGAAGGGATGGCTACACCTTC.

The rearrangement joins TRBV19 to TRBJ2-3, with 7 bases lining up with TRBD1. V shed 3 bases and J 3 bases; nucleotides not matched to a gene: 3. Germline V gene lookup returns CDR1 LNHDA and CDR2 SQIVND (reference sequence). The length of the CDR3 is 14 residues. The CDR3 nucleotides are TGTGCCAGTAGTATGGGACAGACTACAGATACGCAGTATTTT. Translation gives CASSMGQTTDTQYF.

Ten or more counts support this clonotype. The V gene is TRBV2, the J gene TRBJ1-3, with 7 bases lining up with TRBD1. The CDR3 is 12 residues long. V was pared by 1 base and J by 15 bases, with 6 bases of the junction left unmatched. The germline V gene has CDR1 SNHLY and CDR2 FYNNEI. In nucleotides, the CDR3 is TGTGCCAGCAGTGAAGGCCGGGACAGAAAATATTTT. This codes for CASSEGRDRKYF.